This T cell receptor (beta chain) is from a study of blood T cell repertoires in COVID-19. At the level of the study: COVID-19 samples collected from the United States, Italy and Spain covered acute and convalescent phases. T cells, B-cell-depleted T cells, or PBMCs supplied cDNA or gDNA.

Germline V gene data show CDR1 as KGHSH and CDR2 as LQKENI. This CDR3 has 14 residues. V dropped 5 bases and J dropped 9; count of bases not matched to a gene: 5. Original handling: From reference gene primer amplification, estimates of nucleated cell counts were derived. The data were produced by immunoSEQ multiplex PCR, yet TCRdb's version contains in-frame clones alone and is incomplete. V and J calls plus clone size are reproduced from that table; the DNA served to infer D and trimming. Among some 130,000 clones listed, approximately 80% were seen once. The J gene is TRBJ2-1, the V gene TRBV18; 12 positions match TRBD1. The TCR originated in a man in his 70s with acute or convalescent COVID-19. The sample was peripheral blood. Here the CDR3 DNA reads TGTGCCAGCTCAGGAGGGACAGGGGGCGGTGAGCAGTTCTTC. As protein: CASSGGTGGGEQFF. Complete variable domain (other parts from reference TRBV18 and TRBJ2-1): NAGVMQNPRHLVRRRGQEARLRCSPMKGHSHVYWYRQLPEEGLKFMVYLQKENIIDESGMPKERFSAEFPKEGPSILRIQQVVRGDSAAYFCASSGGTGGGEQFFGPGTRLTVL.